This T cell receptor (beta chain) was sequenced for a study of cytomegalovirus exposure and HLA in healthy donors. With respect to this clone: Antigen: not known.

The ends were cut back, 2 bases at V and 0 bases at J, with 6 bases in the middle. The germline CDR1 and CDR2 sequences are LNHDA and SQIVND (reference sequence). The CDR3 loop spans 14 amino acids. The repertoire was sequenced with immunoSEQ multiplex PCR; TCRdb's copy has only in-frame clones and lacks some. In the table there are 80,000 to 100,000 clones, 87% of which are singletons. Study-wide points: Altogether, 160 or so TCR beta chains were recorded as cytomegalovirus-associated.

This sequence joins TRBV19 and TRBJ2-3; the D is unclear. The TCR originated in a man aged 18 to 29 in good health and CMV-seropositive. The sequenced sample was PBMCs. The CDR3 DNA sequence: TGTGCCAGTAGTATAAGCGAGAGCACAGATACGCAGTATTTT. Its translation: CASSISESTDTQYF.